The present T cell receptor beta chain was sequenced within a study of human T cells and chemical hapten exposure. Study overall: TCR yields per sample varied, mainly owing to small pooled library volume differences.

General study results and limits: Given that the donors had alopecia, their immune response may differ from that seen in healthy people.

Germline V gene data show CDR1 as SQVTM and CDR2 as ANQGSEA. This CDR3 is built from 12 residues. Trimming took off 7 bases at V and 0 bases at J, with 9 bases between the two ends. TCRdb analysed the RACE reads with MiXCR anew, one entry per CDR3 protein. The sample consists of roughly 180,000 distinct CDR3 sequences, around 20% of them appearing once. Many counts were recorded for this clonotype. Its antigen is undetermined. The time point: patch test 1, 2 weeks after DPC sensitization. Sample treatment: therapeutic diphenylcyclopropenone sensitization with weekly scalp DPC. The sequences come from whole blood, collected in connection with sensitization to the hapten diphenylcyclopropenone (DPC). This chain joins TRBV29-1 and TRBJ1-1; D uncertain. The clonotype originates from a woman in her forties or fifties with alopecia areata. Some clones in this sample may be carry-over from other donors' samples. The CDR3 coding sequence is TGCAGCGCCGGACTGTTGAACACTGAAGCTTTCTTT. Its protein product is CSAGLLNTEAFF.